Each of the 17 T cell receptor beta chains below was sequenced from the same sample in a study of blood T cell repertoires in COVID-19. This table comes from immunoSEQ multiplex PCR, and its TCRdb copy is limited to in-frame clones, with some not included. The table lists under 450,000 clones, around four fifths of them singletons, with about 5.4% in the top ten. The sample was PBMCs or T cells enriched from blood (not recorded which). The receptors here all came from a woman aged 45-59 years who had recovered from COVID-19.

This chain uses TRBV5-5 with TRBJ1-1, with 8 bases fitting TRBD1. The J segment lost 3 bases and the V segment lost 5 bases, leaving 12 bases of the junction unmatched. Germline assignment: CDR1 SGHKS and CDR2 YYEKEE (reference sequence). This CDR3 region has 16 residues. CDR3 protein: CASSPGQVIGYTEAFF. DNA for the CDR3: TGTGCCAGCAGTCCGGGACAGGTGATTGGGTACACTGAAGCTTTCTTT.

The rearrangement joins TRBV30 to TRBJ1-2; no firm D call. Trimming removed 1 base at V and 8 bases at J, with 14 bases between. This CDR3 is 13 amino acids long. Germline assignment: CDR1 GTSNPN and CDR2 SVGIG (reference sequence). DNA for the CDR3: TGTGCCTGGAGTGAGTCATCTCGGGTGGGCTACACCTTC. Its translation: CAWSESSRVGYTF. Supplemented by reference TRBV30 and TRBJ1-2, the full variable domain reads SQTIHQWPATLVQPVGSPLSLECTVEGTSNPNLYWYRQAAGRGLQLLFYSVGIGQISSEVPQNLSASRPQDRQFILSSKKLLLSDSGFYLCAWSESSRVGYTFGSGTRLTVV.

This clone occurred once. V usage is TRBV7-2 and J usage is TRBJ2-2, with 10 bases aligning to TRBD2. Germline values: CDR1 SGHTA, CDR2 FQGNSA. The length of the CDR3 is 17 residues. Trimming took 5 bases from V and 6 from J; bases not matched to a gene: 12. CDR3 DNA: TGTGCCAGCAGCCAACTCAGGCTAGCGGGGGAAGCCGGGGAGCTGTTTTTT. This encodes CASSQLRLAGEAGELFF. Based on the CDR3 plus reference TRBV7-2 and TRBJ2-2, the full variable domain is GAGVSQSPSNKVTEKGKDVELRCDPISGHTALYWYRQSLGQGLEFLIYFQGNSAPDKSGLPSDRFSAERTGGSVSTLTIQRTQQEDSAVYLCASSQLRLAGEAGELFFGEGSRLTVL.

This rearrangement joins TRBV6-4 to TRBJ1-1; D perhaps matches TRBD1 (6 bases). CDR1 and CDR2 (germline): MRHNA, SNTAGT. There are 13 residues in the CDR3. Trimming took 3 bases from V and 11 from J, leaving 16 bases between them. Here the CDR3 DNA reads TGTGCCAGCAGTGAAACATTACAGGGCAGGGCTTTCTTT. It specifies CASSETLQGRAFF.

The J gene is TRBJ1-5, the V gene TRBV6-2 or TRBV6-3; no definite D call. CDR3 length equals 14 residues. The germline V and J ends were trimmed by 2 bases and 7 bases, with 12 bases remaining between them. Germline CDR1 MNHEY, CDR2 SVGEGT. CDR3 in DNA: TGTGCCAGCAGTTACCCGGGGTCGCCACAGCCCCAGCATTTT. Translating gives CASSYPGSPQPQHF.

This clone was counted once. The chain carries TRBV6-2 or TRBV6-3 and TRBJ1-1; D remains ambiguous. Trimming pared 2 bases from V and 1 base from J, leaving 23 bases between. The CDR3 totals 19 residues. The germline CDR1 and CDR2 sequences are MNHEY and SVGEGT. For the CDR3, the DNA is TGTGCCAGCAGTTACCTCCATAGGTGGGGAGTCGGTGGGAACACTGAAGCTTTCTTT. Amino acid sequence: CASSYLHRWGVGGNTEAFF.

This clone was seen at least ten times. The chain uses TRBV7-9 and TRBJ2-1; 8 positions match TRBD2. Trimming cost V 2 bases and J 6 bases; bases outside gene matches: 6. The V gene's germline CDR1 is SEHNR and CDR2 FQNEAQ (reference sequence). The CDR3 totals 15 residues. CDR3 amino acids: CASSLWIAGSNEQFF. CDR3 in DNA: TGTGCCAGCAGCTTATGGATAGCGGGGAGCAATGAGCAGTTCTTC.

The chain uses TRBV18 and TRBJ1-2, with D possibly TRBD1 on 6 matching bases. Germline V gene sequence: CDR1 KGHSH, CDR2 LQKENI. The CDR3 loop spans 14 amino acids. Trimming removed 3 bases from V and 4 bases from J, with 12 bases in between. In DNA form, the CDR3 reads TGTGCCAGCTCACCCGGAGAGGACAGCTATGGCTACACCTTC. Its translation: CASSPGEDSYGYTF.

The V and J genes are TRBV20-1 and TRBJ2-7; D is unresolved. Germline CDR1 and CDR2: DFQATT and SNEGSKA (reference sequence). The V gene lost 6 bases and the J gene lost 6 bases, with 18 bases spanning the gap. This CDR3 is 13 amino acids long. The chain's CDR3 is CSASPGPTGEQYF. CDR3 sequence (DNA): TGCAGTGCGAGTCCGGGTCCGACGGGCGAGCAGTACTTC.

The rearrangement uses TRBV5-1 and TRBJ1-1, with 7 bases aligning to TRBD1. Per the germline V gene, CDR1 is SGHRS and CDR2 is YFSETQ. The CDR3 is made up of 13 amino acids. J was trimmed by 4 bases and V by 4 bases; bases with no gene match: 4. The CDR3, as DNA: TGCGCCAGCAGCAAGGGGGCAGGCACTGAAGCTTTCTTT. Its translation: CASSKGAGTEAFF.

J is TRBJ1-2 and V is TRBV28, with 7 bases lining up with TRBD1. Trimming removed 4 bases from V and 4 bases from J; junction bases left unmatched: 12. Looked up from germline, CDR1 is MDHEN and CDR2 is SYDVKM. The CDR3 loop spans 16 amino acids. The CDR3 region is CASSSSTGVQGYGYTF. The CDR3 nucleotides read TGTGCCAGCAGTTCTTCAACAGGGGTTCAAGGCTATGGCTACACCTTC.

The chain carries TRBV12-5 and TRBJ2-1; 9 positions agree with TRBD1. The CDR3 is 14 amino acids. V was pared by 5 bases and J by 7 bases, with 6 bases of the junction left unmatched. In germline, CDR1 is LGHNT, CDR2 FRNRAP. The CDR3 DNA is TGTGCTAGTGGTGATACAGGGGGCCGGAATGAGCAGTTCTTC. Protein: CASGDTGGRNEQFF.

The chain is built from TRBV5-1 and TRBJ1-2; the match to TRBD1 covers 7 bases. V was pared by 0 bases and J by 8 bases, with 4 bases of the junction left unmatched. Germline V lookup: CDR1 SGHRS, CDR2 YFSETQ. The CDR3 totals 13 residues. The CDR3 DNA follows: TGCGCCAGCAGCTTGGACAGGGGAAGGGGCTACACCTTC. Amino acid sequence: CASSLDRGRGYTF.

The chain is built from TRBV30 and TRBJ1-5, with a tentative D call TRBD1 (6 bases). Germline V lookup: CDR1 GTSNPN, CDR2 SVGIG (reference sequence). CDR3 size: 15 residues. Trimming left V 0 bases short and J 3 bases short, with 12 bases between. The CDR3 bases are TGTGCCTGGAGTGTTATGGGACACCCCAATCAGCCCCAGCATTTT. Its translation is CAWSVMGHPNQPQHF.

The chain carries TRBV7-3 and TRBJ1-6; 8 positions match TRBD1. The CDR3 sequence is 16 residues long. Germline V lookup: CDR1 SGHTA, CDR2 FQGTGA. Trimming took 4 bases from V and 0 from J; bases not matched to a gene: 2. The CDR3 coding sequence is TGTGCCAGCAGCTGTGGACAGGGCTCCTATAATTCACCCCTCCACTTT. Its translation: CASSCGQGSYNSPLHF.

V and J are TRBV30 and TRBJ1-1, with D uncertain. The CDR3 sequence is 12 residues long. Germline V gene sequence: CDR1 GTSNPN, CDR2 SVGIG (reference sequence). The germline V and J ends were trimmed by 4 bases and 5 bases, with 11 bases remaining between them. CDR3 sequence (DNA): TGTGCCTGGACCCCCGTCGGGACTGAAGCTTTCTTT. This codes for CAWTPVGTEAFF.

The chain carries TRBV5-1 and TRBJ2-1, with a tentative D call TRBD2 (6 bases). This CDR3 spans 13 amino acids. The germline V gene encodes CDR1 SGHRS and CDR2 YFSETQ. The ends were cut back, 5 bases at V and 9 bases at J, with 15 bases in the middle. Here the CDR3 reads CASSVGGPPEQFF. The CDR3 region has the DNA TGCGCCAGCAGTGTTGGAGGGCCCCCTGAGCAGTTCTTC. Complete variable domain (other parts from reference TRBV5-1 and TRBJ2-1): KAGVTQTPRYLIKTRGQQVTLSCSPISGHRSVSWYQQTPGQGLQFLFEYFSETQRNKGNFPGRFSGRQFSNSRSEMNVSTLELGDSALYLCASSVGGPPEQFFGPGTRLTVL.